Listed below are T cell receptor beta chains from one sample, sequenced in a study of cytomegalovirus exposure and HLA in healthy donors. Clones were sequenced by immunoSEQ multiplex PCR, and TCRdb holds only the in-frame ones, with some missing. The sample gives about 180,000 clones, 84% of which show up once; around 4.9% is in the top ten. The sequenced sample consisted of PBMCs. These receptors were obtained from a girl aged 10 to 17 in good health and CMV-seropositive. CDR3s include the opening cysteine and the closing phenylalanine or tryptophan. Clone size appears in some rows only: once, few, many, or a class for an expanded clone.

TRBV11-2	TRBJ2-1	-	CASRHHFGGVLYNEQFF
TRBV7-9	TRBJ1-1	-	CASSLEFSGETEAFF
TRBV5-6	TRBJ2-3	few	CASSLRAGGSPDTQYF
TRBV10-1	TRBJ2-4	-	CASSESDRLGIAKNIQYF
TRBV5-4	TRBJ2-4	-	CASSLAGGNIQYF
TRBV11-2	TRBJ1-2	-	CASSPEGQAKANYGYTF
TRBV6-1	TRBJ1-1	-	CASGPLTGALTEAFF
TRBV5-6	TRBJ1-2	-	CASSLGQYYGYTF
TRBV27	TRBJ1-2	-	CASARTGKIYGYTF
TRBV2	TRBJ1-5	few	CASGSGSSNQPQHF
TRBV19	TRBJ2-3	-	CASSPTFASEDTQYF
TRBV19	TRBJ1-1	-	CASSKRDRPNTEAFF
TRBV5-5	TRBJ2-2	-	CASSFSTGELFF
TRBV5-1	TRBJ2-5	-	CASSPTGQGETQYF
TRBV19	TRBJ2-7	-	CASSIIGTGAYEQYF
TRBV19	TRBJ1-1	-	CASGGQKFTEAFF
TRBV5-5	TRBJ2-7	-	CASGLPEQYF
TRBV7-2	TRBJ1-4	once	CASSPGGRINEKLFF
TRBV7-2	TRBJ1-3	few	CASSLAPGKSGNTIYF
TRBV6-1	TRBJ2-5	-	CARSSGEETQYF
TRBV19	TRBJ1-1	once	CASSPTVDRGLRTEAFF
TRBV2	TRBJ1-2	-	CASRTAGDGYTF
TRBV6-5	TRBJ1-1	-	CASSYDTKGPAFF